This TCR beta chain was recovered during a study of cytomegalovirus exposure and HLA in healthy donors. 13 Jbeta primers and 60 Vbeta primers were used for the PCR. This table comes from immunoSEQ multiplex PCR, and its TCRdb copy is limited to in-frame clones, with some not included. This sample has 150,000 to 200,000 clones, with approximately 81% found just once. CDR1 and CDR2 from the germline V gene are MNHEY and SMNVEV (reference sequence). This CDR3 region has 13 residues. The J segment lost 7 bases and the V segment lost 5 bases, leaving 5 bases of the junction unmatched. The TCR sequence derives from a male donor in good health and CMV-seronegative. V and J are TRBV27 and TRBJ1-2; 9 bases align to TRBD1. Material: PBMCs. The DNA of the CDR3 is TGTGCCAGCAGTAACGACAGGGGGGGTGGCTACACCTTC. Translated: CASSNDRGGGYTF.